This paragraph covers one T cell receptor (beta chain) sequence. The V gene's germline CDR1 is SGHRS and CDR2 YFSETQ. The V and J ends lost 0 bases and 4 bases respectively, with 13 bases between them. This CDR3 is built from 15 residues. This record belongs to a study of shared clonotypes between healthy human individuals. The repertoire was sequenced with immunoSEQ multiplex PCR; TCRdb's copy has only in-frame clones and lacks some. The sample has more than 500,000 clones; about 96% are singletons. Each sample came from a Caucasian adult donor living in Nashville, Tennessee. J is TRBJ2-5 and V is TRBV5-1; possibly TRBD1 for D (6 bases). This clonotype originated in a young woman in good health. Sequences were obtained from naive CD4+ T cells sorted from blood. Sample subset: CD45RA+ positively selected. The CDR3 DNA reads as TGCGCCAGCAGCTTGGGACAGGATTTCTCAGAGACCCAGTACTTC. Translating it yields CASSLGQDFSETQYF.